Reported below is one TCR beta chain. As originally analysed: Reference gene primer amplification in the assay estimated nucleated cell counts. The method was immunoSEQ multiplex PCR; TCRdb's version includes in-frame clones alone and lacks a portion of them. Clonal size and the V and J genes are those of that table, whereas D and trimming came from the DNA. Of about 180,000 clones listed, 80% to 90% are singletons. The sample comes from a study of blood T cell repertoires in COVID-19. About the study: Acute and convalescent COVID-19 specimens originated in the United States, Italy and Spain. From T cells, B-cell-depleted T cells, or PBMCs came the material, which was cDNA or gDNA.

The CDR3 spans 12 residues. V was pared by 4 bases and J by 2 bases, with 6 bases between. Germline V gives CDR1 SGHNT, CDR2 YENEEA. This clonotype originated in a human donor with active or convalescent COVID-19. The donor label of this sample is uncertain. What was sequenced was peripheral blood. The gene calls are TRBV11-3 and TRBJ2-7, with D uncertain. This chain's CDR3 is CASSYTTYEQYF. As DNA, the CDR3 is TGTGCCAGCAGCTACACCACCTACGAGCAGTACTTC.